This entry features one T cell receptor beta chain sequence. Its antigen remains unidentified. This sample was taken from a study of graft-versus-host responses after intestinal transplantation. Across the study: Anti-thymocyte globulin was used for induction in all recipients, who then took tacrolimus and steroids for about 3 years.

The CDR3 is 16 amino acids. Germline lookup yields CDR1 LGHNA and CDR2 YNFKEQ. The germline V and J ends were trimmed by 0 bases and 4 bases, with 15 bases remaining between them. Profiled with immunoSEQ multiplex PCR; TCRdb holds only in-frame clones, not every one. Altogether 50,000 to 75,000 clones are present, almost 95% being singletons, with the ten largest covering 0.35% to 0.45%. Study results and caveats: GvH clones turned up in recipient marrow; some had shown up first in ileum or blood. Early after transplant, HvG declines were associated with peak levels of circulating GvH clones. Where graft-donor T cell macrochimerism was present, patients had high graft-versus-host to host-versus-graft clonal ratios in allografts.

Material: unstimulated CD4+ T cells sorted from spleen or lymph node cells, obtained before transplant. The TCR comes from a human donor who was the organ donor for an intestinal transplant. The rearrangement uses TRBV4-2 and TRBJ2-5; possibly TRBD1 for D (6 bases). This CDR3 reads CASSQDLASRGETQYF. CDR3 coding DNA: TGTGCCAGCAGCCAAGATTTGGCTAGCAGGGGAGAGACCCAGTACTTC.